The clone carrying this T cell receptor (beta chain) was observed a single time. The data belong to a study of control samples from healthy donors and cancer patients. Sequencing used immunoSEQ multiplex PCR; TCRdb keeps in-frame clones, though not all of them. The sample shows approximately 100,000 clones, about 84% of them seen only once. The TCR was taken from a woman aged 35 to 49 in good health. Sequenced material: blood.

CDR3 amino acids: CASKAGQETQYF. CDR3 nucleotides: TGTGCCAGCAAAGCGGGCCAAGAGACCCAGTACTTC. The rearrangement links TRBV11-3 to TRBJ2-5, with D perhaps TRBD2 (6 bases). This CDR3 is 12 amino acids long. Looked up from germline, CDR1 is SGHNT and CDR2 is YENEEA. Deletions cut 7 bases from V and 1 base from J, with 7 bases between.